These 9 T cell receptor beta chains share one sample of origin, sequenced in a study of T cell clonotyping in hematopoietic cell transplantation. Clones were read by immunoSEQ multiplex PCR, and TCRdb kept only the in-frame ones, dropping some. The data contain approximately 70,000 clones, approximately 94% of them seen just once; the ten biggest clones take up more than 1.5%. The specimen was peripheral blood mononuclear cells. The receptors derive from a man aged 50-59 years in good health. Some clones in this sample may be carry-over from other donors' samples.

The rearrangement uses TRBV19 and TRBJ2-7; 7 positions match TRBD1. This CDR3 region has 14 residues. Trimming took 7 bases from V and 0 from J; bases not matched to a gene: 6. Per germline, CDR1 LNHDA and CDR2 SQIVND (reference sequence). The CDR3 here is CASKRDSSSYEQYF. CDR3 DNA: TGTGCCAGTAAAAGGGACAGTTCCTCCTACGAGCAGTACTTC.

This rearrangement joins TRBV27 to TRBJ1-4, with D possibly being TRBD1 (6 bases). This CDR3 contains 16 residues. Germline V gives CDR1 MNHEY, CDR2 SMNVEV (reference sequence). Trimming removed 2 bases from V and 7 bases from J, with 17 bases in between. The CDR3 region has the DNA TGTGCCAGCAGTTTAGGGACTTACAGGGTTGGTGAAAAACTGTTTTTT. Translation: CASSLGTYRVGEKLFF. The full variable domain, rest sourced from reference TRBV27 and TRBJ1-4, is EAQVTQNPRYLITVTGKKLTVTCSQNMNHEYMSWYRQDPGLGLRQIYYSMNVEVTDKGDVPEGYKVSRKEKRNFPLILESPSPNQTSLYFCASSLGTYRVGEKLFFGSGTQLSVL.

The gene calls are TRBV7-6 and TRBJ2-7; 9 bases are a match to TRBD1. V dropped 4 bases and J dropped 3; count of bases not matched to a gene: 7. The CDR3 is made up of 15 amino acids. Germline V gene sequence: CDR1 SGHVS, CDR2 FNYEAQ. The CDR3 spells CASSSLTGGGYEQYF. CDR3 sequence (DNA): TGTGCCAGCAGCTCGTTGACAGGGGGGGGCTACGAGCAGTACTTC.

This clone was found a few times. CDR3: CASRDGTANTGELFF. Written as DNA, the CDR3 is TGCGCCAGCAGGGACGGGACAGCGAACACCGGGGAGCTGTTTTTT. V usage is TRBV5-1 and J usage is TRBJ2-2, with TRBD1 matching 7 bases. V shed 5 bases, J shed 0 bases, and the junction held 4 bases outside the gene matches. Germline loops: CDR1 SGHRS, CDR2 YFSETQ. This CDR3 comprises 15 residues.

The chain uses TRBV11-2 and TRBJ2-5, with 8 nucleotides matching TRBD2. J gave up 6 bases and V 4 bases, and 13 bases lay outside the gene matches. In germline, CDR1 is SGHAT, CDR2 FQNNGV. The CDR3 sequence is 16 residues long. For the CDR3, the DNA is TGTGCCAGCAGCTCACTAAAAGGACTAGCTTCGCAGACCCAGTACTTC. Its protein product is CASSSLKGLASQTQYF.

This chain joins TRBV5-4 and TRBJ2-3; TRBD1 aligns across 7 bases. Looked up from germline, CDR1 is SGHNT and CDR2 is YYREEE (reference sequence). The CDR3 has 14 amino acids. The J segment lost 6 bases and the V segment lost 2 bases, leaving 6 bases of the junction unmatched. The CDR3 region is CASSFGTAADTQYF. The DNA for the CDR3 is TGTGCCAGCAGCTTCGGGACAGCCGCGGATACGCAGTATTTT.

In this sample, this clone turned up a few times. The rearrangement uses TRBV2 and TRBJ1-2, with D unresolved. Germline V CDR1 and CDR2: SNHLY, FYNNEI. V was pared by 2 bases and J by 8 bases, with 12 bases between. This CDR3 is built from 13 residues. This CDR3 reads CASSERAAPGYTF. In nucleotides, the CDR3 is TGTGCCAGCAGTGAACGGGCCGCGCCGGGCTACACCTTC.

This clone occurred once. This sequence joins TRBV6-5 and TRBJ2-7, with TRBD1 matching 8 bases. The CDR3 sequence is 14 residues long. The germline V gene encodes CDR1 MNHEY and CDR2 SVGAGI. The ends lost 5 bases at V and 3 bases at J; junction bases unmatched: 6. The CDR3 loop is CASSPDRGGYEQYF. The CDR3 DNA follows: TGTGCCAGCAGTCCCGACAGGGGCGGCTACGAGCAGTACTTC.

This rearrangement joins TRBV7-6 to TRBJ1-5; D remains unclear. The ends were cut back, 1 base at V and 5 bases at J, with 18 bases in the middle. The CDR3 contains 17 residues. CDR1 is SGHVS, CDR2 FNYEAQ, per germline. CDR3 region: CASSLDVVSRGDQPQHF. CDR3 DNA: TGTGCCAGCAGCTTAGACGTCGTCAGTCGAGGCGATCAGCCCCAGCATTTT. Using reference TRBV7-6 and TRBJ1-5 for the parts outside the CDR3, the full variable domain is GAGVSQSPRYKVTKRGQDVALRCDPISGHVSLYWYRQALGQGPEFLTYFNYEAQQDKSGLPNDRFSAERPEGSISTLTIQRTEQRDSAMYRCASSLDVVSRGDQPQHFGDGTRLSIL.